This TCR beta chain was documented in a study of shared clonotypes between healthy human individuals. This clone came up once. The identical CDR3 is also encoded by other nucleotide sequences in the sample. Researchers ran the assay at a deep level. Libraries were prepared by immunoSEQ multiplex PCR; TCRdb keeps only in-frame clonotypes and omits some of them. The top ten clones hold roughly 1.2% of a sample with over a million clones, 96% of them seen once. The CDR3 consists of 12 residues. Trimming shortened V by 0 bases and J by 2 bases, and 2 bases separated the two germline ends. Germline V CDR1 and CDR2: SGHKS, YYEKEE (reference sequence).

This sequence was found in a man in his thirties or forties in good health. Sequenced input: naive CD4+ T cells sorted from blood. Subset indicated: CD45RA+ positively selected. The chain combines TRBV5-5 with TRBJ2-5; no clear D. CDR3 sequence reads: CASSLGQETQYF. The CDR3 DNA reads as TGTGCCAGCAGCTTGGGTCAAGAGACCCAGTACTTC.